This T cell receptor beta chain emerged from a study of blood T cell repertoires in COVID-19. On the study more broadly: Donors in the United States, Italy and Spain gave samples during acute or convalescent COVID-19.

Profiling relied on immunoSEQ multiplex PCR, and the TCRdb table lists in-frame clones only, not all of them. In the table there are about 220,000 clones, over 75% of which are singletons. Germline CDR1 is MGHRA and CDR2 is YSYEKL. The junction had 6 bases not matched to a gene; V was cut back by 4 bases and J by 5 bases. This CDR3 has 16 residues. The V and J genes are TRBV4-1 and TRBJ2-1; the match to TRBD2 covers 12 bases. The sequencing sample was made of PBMCs or T cells enriched from blood (not recorded which). The source is a woman aged 55-75 years who had recovered from COVID-19. The CDR3 spells CASSLGLAGNNNEQFF. The CDR3 DNA reads as TGCGCCAGCAGCCTTGGACTAGCGGGGAACAACAATGAGCAGTTCTTC.